Given below is one T cell receptor (beta chain) in context. Its antigen is currently unknown. Sequencing was performed with immunoSEQ multiplex PCR; in TCRdb, only in-frame clones are kept and a portion is missing. The sample consists of around 140,000 clones, under 95% of them appearing once. These data come from a study of T cell responses to AZD1222 COVID-19 vaccine. Overall study results and limits: Unmutated variant regions are reportedly targeted by nearly half of spike-specific TCRs. Among those given AZD1222, only 6 or 7 were seropositive at baseline.

The sample in question was peripheral blood, obtained on day 0 of AZD1222 vaccination. The receptor was derived from an adult in good health.

The CDR3 DNA reads TGTGCCAGCAGCTTGGTGGGAGGGGGCGGTGGCTACACCTTC. This sequence encodes CASSLVGGGGGYTF. The genes are TRBV5-4 and TRBJ1-2; 7 bases match TRBD1. CDR3 size: 14 residues. The trim removed 0 bases at V and 7 bases at J, leaving 6 bases unmatched. CDR1 SGHNT and CDR2 YYREEE come from the germline V gene (reference sequence). Looking up the rest from reference TRBV5-4 and TRBJ1-2 gives the full variable domain: ETGVTQSPTHLIKTRGQQVTLRCSSQSGHNTVSWYQQALGQGPQFIFQYYREEENGRGNFPPRFSGLQFPNYSSELNVNALELDDSALYLCASSLVGGGGGYTFGSGTRLTVV.